This is a list of T cell receptor beta chains from one sample in a study of human T cells and chemical hapten exposure. Each CDR3 protein is one row after TCRdb ran MiXCR on the RACE reads. Among approximately 160,000 distinct CDR3 sequences listed, 25% to 35% were seen once. Sequencing used whole blood, obtained in connection with sensitization to the hapten diphenylcyclopropenone (DPC). These receptors all come from a young woman with alopecia areata. Some clones in this sample may be carry-over from other donors' samples. The CDR3 runs from the conserved cysteine through the conserved F or W. The order of the fields is CDR3 DNA, CDR3 protein, V gene, J gene, D gene, clone size. A D gene is named only where the DNA matches it firmly. Clone size appears in some rows only: once, few, many, or a class for an expanded clone.

CDR3 DNA: TGCAGCGTGGGCCTTTCCGGGGGACACGAGCAGTACTTC; CDR3 protein: CSVGLSGGHEQYF; V gene: TRBV29-1; J gene: TRBJ2-7; D gene: NA; clone size: NA
CDR3 DNA: TGTGCCAGCAGCACGGGGGGACGGTTCTACGAGCAGTACTTC; CDR3 protein: CASSTGGRFYEQYF; V gene: TRBV9; J gene: TRBJ2-7; D gene: TRBD2; clone size: few
CDR3 DNA: TGTGCCCCCCCCCGCTACGAGCAGTACTTC; CDR3 protein: CAPPRYEQYF; V gene: TRBV9; J gene: TRBJ2-7; D gene: NA; clone size: NA
CDR3 DNA: TGCAGTGCTCGGGACTCGAACTCCTACGAGCAGTACTTC; CDR3 protein: CSARDSNSYEQYF; V gene: TRBV20-1; J gene: TRBJ2-7; D gene: NA; clone size: NA
CDR3 DNA: TGCAGTGGGGACGGAACTAGCACAGATACGCAGTATTTT; CDR3 protein: CSGDGTSTDTQYF; V gene: TRBV20-1; J gene: TRBJ2-3; D gene: NA; clone size: few
CDR3 DNA: TGTGCCAGCAGCTTAGTGAGGCGTGAGGAAGCTTTCTTT; CDR3 protein: CASSLVRREEAFF; V gene: TRBV7-2; J gene: TRBJ1-1; D gene: NA; clone size: many
CDR3 DNA: TGCGCCAGCAGCTTGCTCGGTCGGGAGCTAAGCACAGATACGCAGTATTTT; CDR3 protein: CASSLLGRELSTDTQYF; V gene: TRBV5-1; J gene: TRBJ2-3; D gene: NA; clone size: NA
CDR3 DNA: TGTGCCAGCAGTTCACCCGGACTAGCGGGATTATCCAATGAGCAGTTCTTC; CDR3 protein: CASSSPGLAGLSNEQFF; V gene: TRBV27; J gene: TRBJ2-1; D gene: TRBD2; clone size: few
CDR3 DNA: TGCAGTGCCAGACTAGCGGGGCAGGGCCTCACCGGGGAGCTGTTTTTT; CDR3 protein: CSARLAGQGLTGELFF; V gene: TRBV20-1; J gene: TRBJ2-2; D gene: TRBD2; clone size: few
CDR3 DNA: TGTGCCAGCAGCTTAGGATCCCCCTCCGGCTACACCTTC; CDR3 protein: CASSLGSPSGYTF; V gene: TRBV7-2; J gene: TRBJ1-2; D gene: NA; clone size: NA
CDR3 DNA: TGCGCCAGCAGCTTGGCCTCGTCTAACACTGAAGCTTTCTTT; CDR3 protein: CASSLASSNTEAFF; V gene: TRBV5-1; J gene: TRBJ1-1; D gene: NA; clone size: NA
CDR3 DNA: TGCAGTGCTAGTTACGGACTGCACACCGAGGAGCTGTTTTTT; CDR3 protein: CSASYGLHTEELFF; V gene: TRBV20-1; J gene: TRBJ2-2; D gene: NA; clone size: NA
CDR3 DNA: TGTGCCAGCAGCTGGGGACTAGCGGGTGCCGGTTCCTACGAGCAGTACTTC; CDR3 protein: CASSWGLAGAGSYEQYF; V gene: TRBV7-2; J gene: TRBJ2-7; D gene: TRBD2; clone size: few
CDR3 DNA: TGTGCCGTCGGGACCGCCTCATTCACAGATACGCAGTATTTT; CDR3 protein: CAVGTASFTDTQYF; V gene: TRBV10-3; J gene: TRBJ2-3; D gene: NA; clone size: few
CDR3 DNA: TGTGCCAGCAGTTTATCGGGGACCATTAACTATGGCTACACCTTC; CDR3 protein: CASSLSGTINYGYTF; V gene: TRBV27; J gene: TRBJ1-2; D gene: NA; clone size: NA
CDR3 DNA: TGTGCCAGCAGCCAAGATCGTTTTAAGGGTGGGCCCACCGGGGAGCTGTTTTTT; CDR3 protein: CASSQDRFKGGPTGELFF; V gene: TRBV4-2; J gene: TRBJ2-2; D gene: NA; clone size: few
CDR3 DNA: TGTGCCAGCAGCCAACAGGACAGGCGGGTATACGAGCAGTACTTC; CDR3 protein: CASSQQDRRVYEQYF; V gene: TRBV4-2; J gene: TRBJ2-7; D gene: TRBD1; clone size: NA
CDR3 DNA: TGTGCCAGCAGCCCAGGGCCCCAAGAGACCCAGTACTTC; CDR3 protein: CASSPGPQETQYF; V gene: TRBV7-2; J gene: TRBJ2-5; D gene: NA; clone size: NA
CDR3 DNA: TGCAGTGCTAACCAGGACGGACTTGAAGCTTTCTTT; CDR3 protein: CSANQDGLEAFF; V gene: TRBV20-1; J gene: TRBJ1-1; D gene: NA; clone size: NA
CDR3 DNA: TGCGCCAGCAGCCAAGCCATAGGGGCAGGGTGGCCAGATACGCAGTATTTT; CDR3 protein: CASSQAIGAGWPDTQYF; V gene: TRBV4-3; J gene: TRBJ2-3; D gene: NA; clone size: few
CDR3 DNA: TGCGCCAGCAGCCAAGTGGGGACTAGCGGATACTCCTACGAGCAGTACTTC; CDR3 protein: CASSQVGTSGYSYEQYF; V gene: TRBV4-1; J gene: TRBJ2-7; D gene: TRBD2; clone size: NA
CDR3 DNA: TGTGCCAGCAGCTTAAACTCGGATAGGCAGTATTTT; CDR3 protein: CASSLNSDRQYF; V gene: TRBV11-2; J gene: TRBJ2-3; D gene: NA; clone size: few
CDR3 DNA: TGCAGTGCTCCCCGGGACGGAAGATTCTCTGGAAACACCATATATTTT; CDR3 protein: CSAPRDGRFSGNTIYF; V gene: TRBV20-1; J gene: TRBJ1-3; D gene: NA; clone size: many
CDR3 DNA: TGTGCCAGCAGCCTCACAGTCGGGGGGACCAATGAGCAGTTCTTC; CDR3 protein: CASSLTVGGTNEQFF; V gene: TRBV3-1; J gene: TRBJ2-1; D gene: TRBD2; clone size: NA
CDR3 DNA: TGTGCCAGCAGCCTTGGACAGTATAAAGGTGCACCCCTCCACTTT; CDR3 protein: CASSLGQYKGAPLHF; V gene: TRBV14; J gene: TRBJ1-6; D gene: NA; clone size: NA
CDR3 DNA: TGCAGTGCACCAAGAGGCGGGGCGCAAGAGACCCAGTACTTC; CDR3 protein: CSAPRGGAQETQYF; V gene: TRBV20-1; J gene: TRBJ2-5; D gene: NA; clone size: few
CDR3 DNA: TGTGCCAGCAGCTTGGGGACGGTTTTGGATGAGCAGTTCTTC; CDR3 protein: CASSLGTVLDEQFF; V gene: TRBV5-8; J gene: TRBJ2-1; D gene: NA; clone size: NA
CDR3 DNA: TGTGCCAGCAGTTTTGTGAGCGGGGCCTTTACCTACGAGCAGTACTTC; CDR3 protein: CASSFVSGAFTYEQYF; V gene: TRBV12-3/TRBV12-4; J gene: TRBJ2-7; D gene: TRBD2; clone size: NA
CDR3 DNA: TGTGCCAGCAGCCCTCCCTTTAGCATCCATGAGCAGTTCTTC; CDR3 protein: CASSPPFSIHEQFF; V gene: TRBV11-2; J gene: TRBJ2-1; D gene: NA; clone size: NA
CDR3 DNA: TGTGCCAGCAGTTTAAATCCGTCCGAGCAGTACTTC; CDR3 protein: CASSLNPSEQYF; V gene: TRBV28; J gene: TRBJ2-7; D gene: NA; clone size: NA
CDR3 DNA: TGCAGTGCCACTCAGACAGGGACCCCTTGGGAGCAGTACTTC; CDR3 protein: CSATQTGTPWEQYF; V gene: TRBV20-1; J gene: TRBJ2-7; D gene: TRBD1; clone size: NA
CDR3 DNA: TGTGCCACCAGCAATACGGGGCGGTATGGCTACACCTTC; CDR3 protein: CATSNTGRYGYTF; V gene: TRBV15; J gene: TRBJ1-2; D gene: NA; clone size: NA
CDR3 DNA: TGTGCCACCAGATTGTACGGGGGCAACTATGGCTACACCTTC; CDR3 protein: CATRLYGGNYGYTF; V gene: TRBV24-1; J gene: TRBJ1-2; D gene: NA; clone size: NA
CDR3 DNA: TGTGCCACATCCGGGACAGGGGCAGGGGCCAACGTCCTGACTTTC; CDR3 protein: CATSGTGAGANVLTF; V gene: TRBV10-3; J gene: TRBJ2-6; D gene: TRBD1; clone size: NA
CDR3 DNA: TGCAGCGTTATGTTACAGGGTGACACCGGGGAGCTGTTTTTT; CDR3 protein: CSVMLQGDTGELFF; V gene: TRBV29-1; J gene: TRBJ2-2; D gene: NA; clone size: NA
CDR3 DNA: TGTGCCAGCAGCTTAGCGGGGAGGAAGGAGACCCAGTACTTC; CDR3 protein: CASSLAGRKETQYF; V gene: TRBV7-2; J gene: TRBJ2-5; D gene: NA; clone size: NA
CDR3 DNA: TGTGCCAGCCAGGGACTAGCGGGGGGGGATGGCACAGATACGCAGTATTTT; CDR3 protein: CASQGLAGGDGTDTQYF; V gene: TRBV27; J gene: TRBJ2-3; D gene: TRBD2; clone size: NA
CDR3 DNA: TGTGCCACCAGTGATTTCGGCCCCCGTGGTACGCAGTATTTT; CDR3 protein: CATSDFGPRGTQYF; V gene: TRBV24-1; J gene: TRBJ2-3; D gene: NA; clone size: once
CDR3 DNA: TGCAGCGTTGAAAGGCAGAACACCGGGGAGCTGTTTTTT; CDR3 protein: CSVERQNTGELFF; V gene: TRBV29-1; J gene: TRBJ2-2; D gene: NA; clone size: few
CDR3 DNA: TGTGCCAGCAGCCGCGGAGGATGGGAGACCCAGTACTTC; CDR3 protein: CASSRGGWETQYF; V gene: TRBV3-1; J gene: TRBJ2-5; D gene: NA; clone size: few
CDR3 DNA: TGTGCCAGCAGCCAGACCGGGACCTACGCCTACGAGCAGTACTTC; CDR3 protein: CASSQTGTYAYEQYF; V gene: TRBV28; J gene: TRBJ2-7; D gene: NA; clone size: NA
CDR3 DNA: TGCAGTGCTAGGGACGGCGTAGAAGGCTACACCTTC; CDR3 protein: CSARDGVEGYTF; V gene: TRBV20-1; J gene: TRBJ1-2; D gene: NA; clone size: NA
CDR3 DNA: TGTGCCAGCAGCTCTGGACAGGGGCAAGCTTTCTTT; CDR3 protein: CASSSGQGQAFF; V gene: TRBV7-8; J gene: TRBJ1-1; D gene: TRBD1; clone size: NA
CDR3 DNA: TGCGCCAGCAGCAGGATATCCCCCGGGACACCCCACGAGCAGTACTTC; CDR3 protein: CASSRISPGTPHEQYF; V gene: TRBV5-1; J gene: TRBJ2-7; D gene: NA; clone size: NA
CDR3 DNA: TGTGCCAGCAGTTTTAGGAAGCAGGGAAAACTGTTTTTT; CDR3 protein: CASSFRKQGKLFF; V gene: TRBV27; J gene: TRBJ1-4; D gene: NA; clone size: NA
CDR3 DNA: TGCAGTGCTAGTCACGGGGCTGGGGCCAACGTCCTGACTTTC; CDR3 protein: CSASHGAGANVLTF; V gene: TRBV20-1; J gene: TRBJ2-6; D gene: NA; clone size: NA
CDR3 DNA: TGCGCCAGCAGCTTGAGGGGGCAGAACACTGAAGCTTTCTTT; CDR3 protein: CASSLRGQNTEAFF; V gene: TRBV5-1; J gene: TRBJ1-1; D gene: TRBD1; clone size: few
CDR3 DNA: TGTGCCAGCAAATTGACTAGCGGGAGTACAGATACGCAGTATTTT; CDR3 protein: CASKLTSGSTDTQYF; V gene: TRBV7-9; J gene: TRBJ2-3; D gene: TRBD2; clone size: NA
CDR3 DNA: TGTGCCAGCAGCTTAGGGGGACCGTCCGACGAGCAGTACTTC; CDR3 protein: CASSLGGPSDEQYF; V gene: TRBV11-1; J gene: TRBJ2-7; D gene: NA; clone size: few
CDR3 DNA: TGTGCCAGCACTGAACTGCAGGGGCCGGGTGTGAGGACTGAAGCTTTCTTT; CDR3 protein: CASTELQGPGVRTEAFF; V gene: TRBV27; J gene: TRBJ1-1; D gene: NA; clone size: few
CDR3 DNA: TGTGCCAGCAGTAGGACAGATCTATTTACCGGCTACACCTTC; CDR3 protein: CASSRTDLFTGYTF; V gene: TRBV27; J gene: TRBJ1-2; D gene: NA; clone size: few
CDR3 DNA: TGTGCCAGCAAGATGCGGACAGGGGTATACGAGCAGTACTTC; CDR3 protein: CASKMRTGVYEQYF; V gene: TRBV2; J gene: TRBJ2-7; D gene: TRBD1; clone size: few
CDR3 DNA: TGCAGCGTTACAACAGGAGTGCCCCAGTACTTC; CDR3 protein: CSVTTGVPQYF; V gene: TRBV29-1; J gene: TRBJ2-5; D gene: NA; clone size: few
CDR3 DNA: TGCAGTGGTGGTATCACTAACAATGAGCAGTTCTTC; CDR3 protein: CSGGITNNEQFF; V gene: TRBV20-1; J gene: TRBJ2-1; D gene: NA; clone size: NA
CDR3 DNA: TGCAGTGCAGTCCCTGGGGGGAGGCACTCGGATGAGCAGTTCTTC; CDR3 protein: CSAVPGGRHSDEQFF; V gene: TRBV20-1; J gene: TRBJ2-1; D gene: NA; clone size: NA
CDR3 DNA: TGTGCCAGCAGCTTCCGAACAGGGGTGGACTATGGCTACACCTTC; CDR3 protein: CASSFRTGVDYGYTF; V gene: TRBV7-6; J gene: TRBJ1-2; D gene: TRBD1; clone size: few
CDR3 DNA: TGTGCCAGCAGCTCGACCGGGACGTATTTTAACTATGGCTACACCTTC; CDR3 protein: CASSSTGTYFNYGYTF; V gene: TRBV7-9; J gene: TRBJ1-2; D gene: NA; clone size: NA
CDR3 DNA: TGTGCCAGCAGCAACCGACAGGCTAACACCGGGGAGCTGTTTTTT; CDR3 protein: CASSNRQANTGELFF; V gene: TRBV9; J gene: TRBJ2-2; D gene: NA; clone size: NA